These 31 T cell receptor beta chains share one sample of origin, sequenced in a study of sequential checkpoint blockade in melanoma (dated by TCRdb to the late 2010s). The receptor library was made with the immunoSEQ multiplex PCR assay. In its TCRdb copy, this immuneACCESS table keeps in-frame sequences only and misses some clones. Where compared with another copy, unresolved V genes explain less than half of these, and the others have no known cause. The sample contains a few thousand clones, about a third of them found a single time. The ten largest clones capture 6.6% of the sample. The treatment or condition label here, explained by the study, means: randomized to nivolumab then ipilimumab (arm A) or the reverse (arm B). The sample in question was tumor tissue (inferred from file names), obtained from a patient given nivolumab and ipilimumab in sequence. The receptors stem from a human donor with melanoma.

By its share, this clone is medium-sized. The chain carries TRBV6-8 and TRBJ2-7; 8 bases agree with TRBD1. Losses at the gene ends were 6 bases for V and 3 bases for J; bases not matched to a gene: 4. Germline V gene sequence: CDR1 MNHGY, CDR2 SAAAGT. The length of the CDR3 is 13 residues. The CDR3 sequence is CASSPGTGYEQYF. The CDR3 bases are TGTGCCAGCAGCCCCGGGACAGGCTACGAGCAGTACTTC.

The chain couples TRBV15 to TRBJ2-3, with 8 bases aligning to TRBD2. Germline-derived CDR1 and CDR2 are LNHNV and YYDKDF (reference sequence). V lost 0 bases, J lost 3 bases, and 11 bases stayed unmatched. The CDR3 has 18 residues. The CDR3 loop reads CATSRDAGGLGLTDTQYF. CDR3 DNA sequence: TGTGCCACCAGCAGAGATGCGGGGGGACTAGGATTAACAGATACGCAGTATTTT.

This chain links TRBV28 with TRBJ2-3, with unresolved D. This CDR3 spans 14 amino acids. Germline V gives CDR1 MDHEN, CDR2 SYDVKM. V was trimmed by 5 bases and J by 1 base, leaving 10 bases between them. This CDR3 reads CASSEQLRTDTQYF. For the CDR3, the DNA is TGTGCCAGCAGTGAACAGCTACGCACAGATACGCAGTATTTT.

This clone rates as medium-sized. V is TRBV6-8 and J is TRBJ2-7; perhaps TRBD1 as D (6 bases). The CDR3 is 14 amino acids. Trimming removed 2 bases from V and 3 bases from J, with 11 bases in between. The germline V gene has CDR1 MNHGY and CDR2 SAAAGT. As DNA, the CDR3 is TGTGCCAGCAGTTACAATACAGGGAACTACGAGCAGTACTTC. Encoded protein: CASSYNTGNYEQYF.

The chain links TRBV14 to TRBJ1-2; the D is unclear. Germline V gene sequence: CDR1 SGHDN, CDR2 FVKESK. The CDR3 loop spans 12 amino acids. Trimming cost V 0 bases and J 4 bases, with 3 bases left between them. The CDR3 DNA is TGTGCCAGCAGCCAAGACCGCTATGGCTACACCTTC. This encodes CASSQDRYGYTF. Filled out from reference TRBV14 and TRBJ1-2, the complete variable domain reads EAGVTQFPSHSVIEKGQTVTLRCDPISGHDNLYWYRRVMGKEIKFLLHFVKESKQDESGMPNNRFLAERTGGTYSTLKVQPAELEDSGVYFCASSQDRYGYTFGSGTRLTVV.

This clone occurred once. The V gene is TRBV12-5, the J gene TRBJ2-1, with a weak D call TRBD2 (5 bases). Germline V CDR1 and CDR2: LGHNT, FRNRAP. V was clipped by 0 bases and J by 0 bases, with 9 bases between them. CDR3 size: 16 residues. CDR3: CASGLVTGSSYNEQFF. The CDR3 coding sequence is TGTGCTAGTGGTTTGGTAACGGGGAGCTCCTACAATGAGCAGTTCTTC. Supplemented by reference TRBV12-5 and TRBJ2-1, the full variable domain reads DARVTQTPRHKVTEMGQEVTMRCQPILGHNTVFWYRQTMMQGLELLAYFRNRAPLDDSGMPKDRFSAEMPDATLATLKIQPSEPRDSAVYFCASGLVTGSSYNEQFFGPGTRLTVL.

The sample holds a few counts of this clone. The V and J genes are TRBV19 and TRBJ2-3; D possibly uses TRBD1 or TRBD2 (5 bases each). From germline, CDR1 is LNHDA and CDR2 SQIVND (reference sequence). V was cut by 4 bases and J by 2 bases, with 10 bases left in between. The CDR3 contains 14 residues. CDR3 in amino acids: CASSTGAPTDTQYF. The CDR3 DNA is TGTGCCAGTAGTACCGGGGCCCCCACAGATACGCAGTATTTT.

This clone was counted a few times. The chain combines TRBV2 with TRBJ1-5; D ambiguous. The V gene lost 5 bases and the J gene lost 5 bases, with 13 bases spanning the gap. This CDR3 is built from 14 residues. Germline V gives CDR1 SNHLY, CDR2 FYNNEI. The CDR3 DNA reads TGTGCCAGCAGTTTCCGCACTCCGGATCAGCCCCAGCATTTT. It yields the protein CASSFRTPDQPQHF.

The V and J genes are TRBV10-3 and TRBJ2-3; possibly TRBD2 for D (5 bases). The V end was cut by 4 bases, the J end by 4 bases, with 9 bases between. The CDR3 runs 13 residues. Germline-derived CDR1 and CDR2 are ENHRY and SYGVKD. The CDR3 protein is CAISGTVADTQYF. The CDR3 nucleotides are TGTGCCATCAGTGGGACTGTCGCAGATACGCAGTATTTT.

This chain connects TRBV28 to TRBJ1-2; possibly TRBD1 for D (5 bases). Germline assignment: CDR1 MDHEN and CDR2 SYDVKM. There are 14 residues in the CDR3. Trimming left V 1 base short and J 4 bases short, with 10 bases between. The CDR3 reads CASSLLDRFYGYTF. The CDR3 region has the DNA TGTGCCAGCAGTTTATTAGACAGATTCTATGGCTACACCTTC.

This clone occurred a few times. The chain links TRBV30 to TRBJ1-3, with D tentatively TRBD1 (5 bases). The V gene lost 4 bases and the J gene lost 3 bases, with 7 bases spanning the gap. Germline V CDR1 and CDR2: GTSNPN, SVGIG (reference sequence). This CDR3 is built from 12 residues. This chain's CDR3 is CAWTGFGNTIYF. In nucleotides, the CDR3 is TGTGCCTGGACAGGGTTTGGAAACACCATATATTTT.

The chain combines TRBV18 with TRBJ1-5, with D possibly being TRBD1 (6 bases). Trimming removed 5 bases from V and 6 bases from J, with 17 bases in between. In germline, CDR1 is KGHSH, CDR2 LQKENI. The length of the CDR3 is 15 residues. The CDR3 DNA reads TGTGCCAGCTCATCCGGGGGGGCCTCAATTCAGCCCCAGCATTTT. Protein sequence: CASSSGGASIQPQHF.

Remarks on this clone: The germline gene is not matched at one end of the junction; a read error may be the cause. The rearrangement uses TRBV10-3 and TRBJ1-2; D not resolved. Germline-derived CDR1 and CDR2 are ENHRY and SYGVKD. The CDR3 extends over 15 amino acids. CDR3: CASSEDRRTNYGYTF. CDR3 coding DNA: TGTGCCAGCAGTGAGGACCGGAGGACTAACTATGGCTACACCTTC.

This clone was seen a few times. The V call is TRBV11-3, the J call TRBJ2-7; D ambiguous. Trimming pared 1 base from V and 0 bases from J, leaving 13 bases between. The length of the CDR3 is 16 residues. The germline V gene has CDR1 SGHNT and CDR2 YENEEA. CDR3 sequence: CASSLVLTGSSYEQYF. The CDR3 coding sequence is TGTGCCAGCAGCTTAGTTTTGACGGGTAGCTCCTACGAGCAGTACTTC.

This chain joins TRBV11-3 and TRBJ2-3; possibly TRBD1 or TRBD2 for D (5 bases each). This CDR3 contains 15 residues. Between the trimmed V and J ends, which lost 8 bases and 2 bases, there was a span of 17 bases. Germline lookup yields CDR1 SGHNT and CDR2 YENEEA. The CDR3 is CASSSPGANTDTQYF. The CDR3 DNA is TGTGCCAGCTCTAGCCCCGGGGCAAACACAGATACGCAGTATTTT.

The chain combines TRBV18 with TRBJ1-1, with D unclear. Germline CDR1 and CDR2: KGHSH and LQKENI. CDR3 size: 14 residues. V lost 3 bases and J 1 base, leaving 9 bases between the germline ends. The CDR3 DNA reads TGTGCCAGCTCACCTCAGTCTCGGAACACTGAAGCTTTCTTT. Its protein is CASSPQSRNTEAFF.

The chain uses TRBV29-1 and TRBJ1-1; 7 nucleotides match TRBD1. This CDR3 has 13 amino acids. Trimming cost V 6 bases and J 0 bases; bases outside gene matches: 4. Per the germline V gene, CDR1 is SQVTM and CDR2 is ANQGSEA. Here the CDR3 DNA reads TGCAGCGTCCACAGGGGAGTGAACACTGAAGCTTTCTTT. The encoded protein is CSVHRGVNTEAFF.

The chain uses TRBV10-2 and TRBJ2-2, with 8 nucleotides matching TRBD2. This CDR3 has 16 amino acids. Germline loops: CDR1 WSHSY, CDR2 SAAADI. Unmatched junction bases numbered 8, after V lost 6 bases and J lost 2 bases. The CDR3 sequence is CASSSAGVGNTGELFF. The CDR3 coding sequence is TGCGCCAGCAGCTCAGCGGGAGTTGGTAACACCGGGGAGCTGTTTTTT.

This sequence joins TRBV6-8 and TRBJ2-3, with D possibly being TRBD1 or TRBD2 (5 bases each). Germline lookup yields CDR1 MNHGY and CDR2 SAAAGT. The V and J ends lost 6 bases and 2 bases respectively, with 18 bases between them. This CDR3 is built from 16 residues. CDR3 bases: TGTGCCAGCAGACTCGACCGGGACGGGACCACAGATACGCAGTATTTT. Protein product: CASRLDRDGTTDTQYF.

The gene calls are TRBV10-2 and TRBJ2-7; possibly TRBD2 for D (6 bases). CDR3 length equals 15 residues. Germline V gene sequence: CDR1 WSHSY, CDR2 SAAADI. The V gene lost 3 bases and the J gene lost 4 bases, with 16 bases spanning the gap. DNA for the CDR3: TGCGCCAGCAGTGACCGGAGGGGAGATATGTACGAGCAGTACTTC. Protein sequence: CASSDRRGDMYEQYF.

The chain recombines TRBV7-6 with TRBJ2-1, with 12 bases that match TRBD2. Losses at the gene ends were 5 bases for V and 13 bases for J; bases not matched to a gene: 15. Germline assignment: CDR1 SGHVS and CDR2 FNYEAQ. The CDR3 is 16 amino acids. The CDR3 bases are TGTGCCAGCAGCGCCGGGACTAGCGGGCGGAGAAATCACCAGTTCTTC. It yields the protein CASSAGTSGRRNHQFF.

Only one count was recorded for this clone. V and J are TRBV19 and TRBJ2-3; 8 bases map to TRBD1. The germline gives CDR1 LNHDA, CDR2 SQIVND (reference sequence). The CDR3 consists of 13 residues. The CDR3 region has the DNA TGTGCTACAAGCAGGGGGCTTTCAGATACGCAGTATTTT. Translating it yields CATSRGLSDTQYF. The variable domain in full, completed from reference TRBV19 and TRBJ2-3, reads DGGITQSPKYLFRKEGQNVTLSCEQNLNHDAMYWYRQDPGQGLRLIYYSQIVNDFQKGDIAEGYSVSREKKESFPLTVTSAQKNPTAFYLCATSRGLSDTQYFGPGTRLTVL.

This chain connects TRBV5-1 to TRBJ2-1, with 13 bases matching TRBD2. Germline assignment: CDR1 SGHRS and CDR2 YFSETQ. Germline trimming cut 3 bases from V and 7 bases from J; bases unmatched to any gene: 4. There are 15 residues in the CDR3. The CDR3 coding sequence is TGCGCCAGCAGCTCCGGACTAGCGGGAGTTAATGAGCAGTTCTTC. Amino acid sequence: CASSSGLAGVNEQFF. Supplemented by reference TRBV5-1 and TRBJ2-1, the full variable domain reads KAGVTQTPRYLIKTRGQQVTLSCSPISGHRSVSWYQQTPGQGLQFLFEYFSETQRNKGNFPGRFSGRQFSNSRSEMNVSTLELGDSALYLCASSSGLAGVNEQFFGPGTRLTVL.

This clone was recorded a few times. The chain combines TRBV28 with TRBJ2-1; 7 bases line up with TRBD2. CDR3 length equals 15 residues. CDR1 and CDR2 from the germline V gene are MDHEN and SYDVKM. After removal of 4 bases from V and 12 bases from J, the junction contained 15 bases not matched to a gene. The DNA for the CDR3 is TGTGCCAGCAGTTCGCCTAGCGGAAGGGCCCTAGTGCAGTTCTTC. Amino acids: CASSSPSGRALVQFF.

The chain is built from TRBV29-1 and TRBJ2-1; D perhaps matches TRBD2 (5 bases). CDR1 is SQVTM and CDR2 is ANQGSEA in the germline V gene. V was pared by 1 base and J by 4 bases, with 5 bases between. The CDR3 extends over 12 amino acids. The CDR3 nucleotides read TGCAGCGTTGAAGCGGGATACAATGAGCAGTTCTTC. It is translated as CSVEAGYNEQFF.

The chain employs TRBV28 and TRBJ1-5; the D gene is possibly TRBD1 (6 bases). CDR3 length equals 16 residues. Germline V gene sequence: CDR1 MDHEN, CDR2 SYDVKM. Trimming stripped 3 bases from V and 6 bases from J, with 18 bases between. The CDR3 region is CASSFKYRVRGQPQHF. CDR3 coding DNA: TGTGCCAGCAGTTTTAAGTACAGGGTAAGGGGTCAGCCCCAGCATTTT.

The table lists this clone with a count of one. V gene TRBV29-1 combines with J gene TRBJ2-1; 11 nucleotides align to TRBD2. The CDR3 is 14 residues long. The V and J ends lost 5 bases and 7 bases, in that order; junction bases with no gene match: 7. Germline values: CDR1 SQVTM, CDR2 ANQGSEA. For the CDR3, the DNA is TGCAGCGTTCTTGTACTAGCGGGAGTGAATGAGCAGTTCTTC. This sequence encodes CSVLVLAGVNEQFF.

The V call is TRBV19, the J call TRBJ2-5, with TRBD2 matching 14 bases. Germline V gene sequence: CDR1 LNHDA, CDR2 SQIVND (reference sequence). The CDR3 runs 16 residues. The V gene end was trimmed by 6 bases and the J gene end by 4 bases; junction bases not matched to a gene: 7. The CDR3 DNA reads as TGTGCCAGTAGCATCGGACTAGCGGGAGGTCCAGAGACCCAGTACTTC. As protein: CASSIGLAGGPETQYF.

The rearrangement uses TRBV7-5 and TRBJ2-2; the table calls TRBD1, which could not be checked here. TRBV7-5 is deemed a pseudogene. The CDR3 is 16 residues long. CDR3 DNA: TGTGCCAGCAGCCTTGGACAGGGGGCGCCGGCCGGGGAGCTGTTTTTT. Its translation: CASSLGQGAPAGELFF.

This clone came up a few times. The chain couples TRBV18 to TRBJ1-1, with TRBD1 as a possible D gene (6 bases). The ends were cut back, 2 bases at V and 1 base at J, with 14 bases in the middle. In germline, CDR1 is KGHSH, CDR2 LQKENI. There are 16 residues in the CDR3. CDR3 sequence: CASSPSAGARNTEAFF. The DNA of the CDR3 is TGTGCCAGCTCACCATCAGCAGGGGCTAGGAACACTGAAGCTTTCTTT.

The rearrangement uses TRBV5-1 and TRBJ2-7; D may match TRBD1 or TRBD2 (5 bases each). Germline V CDR1 and CDR2: SGHRS, YFSETQ. Trimming took 3 bases from V and 0 from J, leaving 25 bases between them. This CDR3 is built from 19 residues. The CDR3: CASSSARQGGLDSSYEQYF. CDR3 nucleotide sequence: TGCGCCAGCAGCTCCGCGCGGCAGGGCGGACTGGATAGCTCCTACGAGCAGTACTTC.